A selection of T cell receptor beta chains follows, all from one sample in a study of regulatory T cells. The data were produced by immunoSEQ multiplex PCR, yet TCRdb's version contains in-frame clones alone and is incomplete. The sample has over 25,000 clones, over 90% seen once. Sample: conventional CD4+ T cells sorted from blood. These receptors all stem from a child younger than 10 with CD3G deficiency. Each CDR3 is given with its conserved first and last residue. Only some rows state a clone size, as once, few, many or a class for expanded clones.

>TRBJ1-3|TRBV6-1|NA
CASSPGTTGNTIYF
>TRBJ1-4|TRBV6-1|once
CASSERTWGDGVNNEKLFF
>TRBJ2-1|TRBV30|NA
CAWSGRTPSSYNEQFF
>NA|TRBV7-9|NA
CASSLTGGGEQYF
>TRBJ2-7|TRBV28|NA
CASSGLGSRGEQYF
>TRBJ1-5|TRBV6-1|NA
CASSAQTGGIQPQHF
>TRBJ2-7|TRBV28|NA
CAAGVTRAHEQYF
>TRBJ1-2|TRBV18|NA
CASSPDQPRGRGYTF
>TRBJ2-6|TRBV28|NA
CASSPPGSGANVLTF
>TRBJ2-2|TRBV6-6|NA
CASSYVPSGTGELFF
>TRBJ1-1|TRBV28|NA
CASSPEGPNTEAFF
>TRBJ2-5|TRBV7-8|NA
CASSRGWGQETQYF
>TRBJ1-5|TRBV28|NA
CASSLLAQGIGQPQHF
>TRBJ1-2|TRBV21-1|once
CASSPSGHYGYTF
>TRBJ1-2|TRBV5-1|NA
CASSLGPRGDYGYTF
>TRBJ1-2|TRBV28|NA
CASSIRPRYGYTF
>TRBJ1-1|TRBV18|NA
CASSPRGANTEAFF
>TRBJ1-2|TRBV6-1|NA
CASRENRGQGYTF
>TRBJ1-2|TRBV6-5|NA
CASSYSMWGKGGYTF
>TRBJ2-7|TRBV28|few
CASSLGRLYEQYF
>TRBJ2-3|TRBV5-1|NA
CASSSTGGTDTQYF
>TRBJ2-2|TRBV28|NA
CASSFHRGPNTGELFF
>TRBJ2-1|TRBV5-1|NA
CASSTGSRGDEQFF
>TRBJ1-1|TRBV7-9|NA
CASSLGTGSAEAFF
>TRBJ2-7|TRBV28|NA
CASSLGTIYEQYF
>TRBJ1-5|TRBV19|once
CASSTRDSILGQPQHF
>TRBJ2-6|TRBV5-1|few
CASSSGANVLTF
>TRBJ2-1|TRBV5-1|NA
CASRFEGRGSGEQFF
>TRBJ2-1|TRBV6-1|NA
CASSEGSGTSTSGSYNEQFF
>TRBJ1-5|TRBV28|NA
CASSLFRGFHQPQHF
>TRBJ2-1|TRBV28|NA
CASSTAGDEQFF
>TRBJ2-1|TRBV28|NA
CASSFSSGRAEQFF
>TRBJ2-3|TRBV6-1|few
CASSATGTGTTDTQYF
>TRBJ2-6|TRBV27|NA
CASSPNGPGQGEANVLTF
>TRBJ2-7|TRBV28|NA
CASRGSGRYEQYF
>TRBJ1-2|TRBV28|NA
CASSRRTSGYTF
>TRBJ1-2|TRBV28|NA
CASSRTGTDYGYTF
>TRBJ2-7|TRBV5-1|NA
CASTSGDYPYEQYF
>TRBJ1-5|TRBV28|once
CAISRPGTVFRSNQPQHF
>TRBJ2-1|TRBV7-9|NA
CASSLWTGNEQFF
>TRBJ2-2|TRBV19|NA
CASSIVYDTGELFF
>TRBJ2-4|TRBV28|NA
CASSFEPGGKGIQYF
>TRBJ2-7|TRBV28|NA
CASSSGQGISKQYF
>TRBJ1-2|TRBV10-3|NA
CAISESIENPSNYGYTF
>TRBJ2-1|TRBV5-1|NA
CASSTGTSGGWGSSYNEQFF